What follows are 21 T cell receptor beta chains derived from one specimen sequenced in a study of cytomegalovirus exposure and HLA in healthy donors. The PCR contained 60 Vbeta and 13 Jbeta primers. Measured with immunoSEQ multiplex PCR; TCRdb has only the in-frame clones, and not every one. The sample carries about 150,000 clones, around 80% recorded once. Sample: PBMCs. Receptors originate from a woman aged 40 to 50 in good health and CMV-seronegative.

The J gene is TRBJ2-3, the V gene TRBV11-3, with 9 bases that match TRBD1. The CDR3 is 14 residues long. CDR1 SGHNT and CDR2 YENEEA come from the germline V gene. V dropped 5 bases and J dropped 3; count of bases not matched to a gene: 3. The CDR3 is CASSQDRGTDTQYF. The DNA for the CDR3 is TGTGCCAGCAGCCAAGACAGGGGGACAGATACGCAGTATTTT. The variable domain in full, with the rest retrieved from reference TRBV11-3 and TRBJ2-3, is EAGVVQSPRYKIIEKKQPVAFWCNPISGHNTLYWYLQNLGQGPELLIRYENEEAVDDSQLPKDRFSAERLKGVDSTLKIQPAELGDSAVYLCASSQDRGTDTQYFGPGTRLTVL.

CDR3: CASSVLQGPYEQYF. The CDR3 coding sequence is TGTGCCAGCAGCGTACTACAGGGCCCCTACGAGCAGTACTTC. J is TRBJ2-7 and V is TRBV5-5; weak D call: TRBD1 (6 bases). V was shortened by 4 bases and J by 2 bases, with 13 bases between the two germline ends. The germline CDR1 and CDR2 sequences are SGHKS and YYEKEE (reference sequence). This CDR3 is built from 14 residues.

The chain has TRBV28 and TRBJ2-3; 7 bases agree with TRBD2. The CDR3 consists of 17 residues. V shed 1 base and J 5 bases; nucleotides not matched to a gene: 12. The germline V gene has CDR1 MDHEN and CDR2 SYDVKM. The CDR3 is CASSLLAGERIGDTQYF. CDR3 nucleotide sequence: TGTGCCAGCAGTTTATTGGCGGGAGAACGTATTGGAGATACGCAGTATTTT.

In this sample, this clone turned up once. The CDR3 spells CASSLPLKYSNQPQHF. DNA for the CDR3: TGTGCCAGCAGCTTACCGCTAAAATATAGCAATCAGCCCCAGCATTTT. This chain joins TRBV7-3 and TRBJ1-5; D unclear. Germline V lookup: CDR1 SGHTA, CDR2 FQGTGA. The CDR3 has 16 residues. Trimming cost V 2 bases and J 0 bases, with 11 bases left between them.

This CDR3 is CASSLFLQDQPQHF. As DNA, the CDR3 is TGTGCCAGCAGCTTATTTCTACAGGACCAGCCCCAGCATTTT. The chain combines TRBV7-8 with TRBJ1-5, with a tentative D call TRBD1 (5 bases). V lost 2 bases and J 7 bases, leaving 12 bases between the germline ends. The CDR3 consists of 14 residues. Germline CDR1 reads SGHVS; CDR2 reads FQNEAQ.

The genes are TRBV5-6 and TRBJ2-1, with a possible D match to TRBD1 (5 bases). CDR3 length equals 17 residues. Trimming stripped 1 base from V and 3 bases from J, with 17 bases between. CDR1 is SGHDT, CDR2 YYEEEE, per germline. The CDR3 protein is CASSLFFFRADYNEQFF. CDR3 in DNA: TGTGCCAGCAGCTTGTTCTTTTTCAGGGCCGACTACAATGAGCAGTTCTTC.

The V gene is TRBV18, the J gene TRBJ1-4; D is undetermined. This CDR3 spans 14 amino acids. Germline CDR1 reads KGHSH; CDR2 reads LQKENI. V lost 3 bases to trimming and J lost 7 bases, with 12 bases between them. CDR3 coding DNA: TGTGCCAGCTCACCGGGGAGGGCAGGTGAAAAACTGTTTTTT. This codes for CASSPGRAGEKLFF.

This rearrangement joins TRBV19 to TRBJ1-1; D unresolved. Germline V gene sequence: CDR1 LNHDA, CDR2 SQIVND (reference sequence). Trimming removed 8 bases from V and 3 bases from J, with 13 bases in between. The CDR3 runs 13 residues. In DNA, the CDR3 is TGTGCCAGTGGGTCAGGTTATGACACTGAAGCTTTCTTT. Its translation is CASGSGYDTEAFF.

About this clone: This specimen includes other DNA sequences encoding the same CDR3. V gene TRBV14 combines with J gene TRBJ1-4, with D possibly being TRBD1 (5 bases). Looked up from germline, CDR1 is SGHDN and CDR2 is FVKESK. The ends were cut back, 4 bases at V and 5 bases at J, with 14 bases in the middle. The CDR3 length is 15 residues. The CDR3 spells CASSLRGAGNEKLFF. The CDR3 DNA reads as TGTGCCAGCAGCCTACGCGGGGCTGGGAATGAAAAACTGTTTTTT.

CDR3 DNA sequence: TGTGCCAGCAGCCCCCGGGGGATTTTGACCCAGCATTTT. It encodes CASSPRGILTQHF. The rearrangement uses TRBV5-6 and TRBJ1-5, with D possibly TRBD1 on 5 matching bases. The CDR3 runs to 13 residues. Trimming took 4 bases from V and 11 from J, leaving 16 bases between them. The germline CDR1 and CDR2 sequences are SGHDT and YYEEEE.

V is TRBV7-9 and J is TRBJ2-7; maybe TRBD1 (6 bases). Germline V gene data show CDR1 as SEHNR and CDR2 as FQNEAQ (reference sequence). The CDR3 has 17 amino acids. V shed 5 bases and J shed 3 bases, with 23 bases lying between them. In DNA, the CDR3 is TGTGCCAGCAGCGCCAGGGGTTCCGGGACGGCGAGCTACGAGCAGTACTTC. Encoded protein: CASSARGSGTASYEQYF.

The V gene is TRBV27, the J gene TRBJ2-7; 10 bases agree with TRBD2. The length of the CDR3 is 14 residues. In germline, CDR1 is MNHEY, CDR2 SMNVEV (reference sequence). With V trimmed by 3 bases and J by 6 bases, 5 bases remained unmatched. Here the CDR3 DNA reads TGTGCCAGCAGTTTTCTAGCGGGAGCGTTCGAGCAGTACTTC. Protein product: CASSFLAGAFEQYF.

The chain uses TRBV12-1 and TRBJ1-3; the DNA was not used to check the table's D call, TRBD1. TRBV12-1 is listed as a pseudogene. This CDR3 has 14 amino acids. The CDR3 protein is CASSFRQERDTIYF. The CDR3 DNA sequence: TGTGCCAGCAGCTTTCGACAGGAAAGGGACACCATATATTTT.

This clone was found a few times. The V gene is TRBV19, the J gene TRBJ1-5; a weak D match, TRBD1 (6 bases). The CDR3 has 15 residues. Germline lookup yields CDR1 LNHDA and CDR2 SQIVND (reference sequence). Trimming removed 1 base from V and 0 bases from J, with 7 bases in between. The CDR3 reads CASSIARGSNQPQHF. The CDR3 DNA sequence: TGTGCCAGTAGTATAGCCAGGGGTAGCAATCAGCCCCAGCATTTT.

In this sample, this clone turned up a few times. This chain joins TRBV6-6 and TRBJ2-7; the D is unclear. This CDR3 spans 11 amino acids. The V and J ends lost 4 bases and 3 bases respectively, with 4 bases between them. Germline assignment: CDR1 MNHNY and CDR2 SVGAGI (reference sequence). The CDR3 is CASSLNYEQYF. The CDR3 DNA is TGTGCCAGCAGTTTAAACTACGAGCAGTACTTC.

DNA of the CDR3: TGTGCCACAAGTAGGAGAACAGGGTACCAAGAGACCCAGTACTTC. Its protein product is CATSRRTGYQETQYF. The genes are TRBV28 and TRBJ2-5, with D possibly being TRBD1 (6 bases). This CDR3 contains 15 residues. The germline gives CDR1 MDHEN, CDR2 SYDVKM. The V gene lost 10 bases and the J gene lost 0 bases, with 18 bases spanning the gap.

The V call is TRBV28, the J call TRBJ1-5; D is possibly TRBD1 (5 bases). Germline V gene data show CDR1 as MDHEN and CDR2 as SYDVKM. The CDR3 has 15 residues. V was trimmed by 3 bases and J by 3 bases, leaving 12 bases between them. The CDR3 here is CASSFRAINNQPQHF. The CDR3 nucleotides read TGTGCCAGCAGTTTCAGGGCTATCAACAATCAGCCCCAGCATTTT. The variable domain in full, with the rest retrieved from reference TRBV28 and TRBJ1-5, is DVKVTQSSRYLVKRTGEKVFLECVQDMDHENMFWYRQDPGLGLRLIYFSYDVKMKEKGDIPEGYSVSREKKERFSLILESASTNQTSMYLCASSFRAINNQPQHFGDGTRLSIL.

DNA of the CDR3: TGTGCCAGCAGTTTAGGGCTGTCCTACGAGCAGTACTTC. Protein product: CASSLGLSYEQYF. V gene TRBV28 combines with J gene TRBJ2-7; no definite D call. The CDR3 sequence is 13 residues long. Trimming took 2 bases from V and 1 from J, leaving 6 bases between them. Germline CDR1 reads MDHEN; CDR2 reads SYDVKM.

The J gene is TRBJ2-1, the V gene TRBV11-2; the match to TRBD1 covers 9 bases. Trimming took 5 bases from V and 5 from J; bases not matched to a gene: 7. CDR1 SGHAT and CDR2 FQNNGV come from the germline V gene. The CDR3 spans 15 residues. The CDR3 spells CASSTGTGYHNEQFF. The CDR3 DNA reads TGTGCCAGCAGCACCGGGACAGGGTACCACAATGAGCAGTTCTTC.

The chain recombines TRBV9 with TRBJ1-6, with 8 nucleotides matching TRBD1. Germline trimming cut 4 bases from V and 4 bases from J; bases unmatched to any gene: 4. The CDR3 consists of 15 residues. Germline CDR1 reads SGDLS; CDR2 reads YYNGEE. CDR3 region: CASSPRQGYNSPLHF. The CDR3, as DNA: TGTGCCAGCAGCCCCCGACAGGGGTATAATTCACCCCTCCACTTT.

To note about this clone: A junction end diverges from the germline sequence, so it may reflect a read error. This chain joins TRBV7-9 and TRBJ1-2; possible D gene TRBD1, 6 bases. This CDR3 spans 17 amino acids. Germline V gene lookup returns CDR1 SEHNR and CDR2 FQNEAQ (reference sequence). The DNA for the CDR3 is TGTTCCAGCAGCTTAGGGGGGGTGAGGAGCACTAACTATGGCTACACCTTC. It codes for CSSSLGGVRSTNYGYTF.